The entry below gives a single T cell receptor (beta chain) sequence along with its context. Study processing details: Amplification with reference gene primers provided the estimates of nucleated cell counts. Assay used: immunoSEQ multiplex PCR; TCRdb lists only in-frame clones, some missing. V, J and clone size derive from that table, while D and trimming were established from the DNA sequence. The sample lists around 150,000 clones, almost 80% occurring once. This sample was taken from a study of blood T cell repertoires in COVID-19. Looking at the study overall: COVID-19 samples, acute and convalescent, were from the United States, Italy and Spain.

V was pared by 4 bases and J by 6 bases, with 5 bases of the junction left unmatched. Germline values: CDR1 SGHDT, CDR2 YYEEEE. The CDR3 contains 14 residues. The material sequenced was peripheral blood. The rearrangement uses TRBV5-6 and TRBJ2-7; 12 bases match TRBD1. This clonotype originated in a man aged 45-60 years with active or convalescent COVID-19. The CDR3 DNA follows: TGTGCCAGCAGCCCGGGACAGGGGGCGGTCGAGCAGTACTTC. Protein sequence: CASSPGQGAVEQYF. Filled out from reference TRBV5-6 and TRBJ2-7, the complete variable domain reads DAGVTQSPTHLIKTRGQQVTLRCSPKSGHDTVSWYQQALGQGPQFIFQYYEEEERQRGNFPDRFSGHQFPNYSSELNVNALLLGDSALYLCASSPGQGAVEQYFGPGTRLTVT.